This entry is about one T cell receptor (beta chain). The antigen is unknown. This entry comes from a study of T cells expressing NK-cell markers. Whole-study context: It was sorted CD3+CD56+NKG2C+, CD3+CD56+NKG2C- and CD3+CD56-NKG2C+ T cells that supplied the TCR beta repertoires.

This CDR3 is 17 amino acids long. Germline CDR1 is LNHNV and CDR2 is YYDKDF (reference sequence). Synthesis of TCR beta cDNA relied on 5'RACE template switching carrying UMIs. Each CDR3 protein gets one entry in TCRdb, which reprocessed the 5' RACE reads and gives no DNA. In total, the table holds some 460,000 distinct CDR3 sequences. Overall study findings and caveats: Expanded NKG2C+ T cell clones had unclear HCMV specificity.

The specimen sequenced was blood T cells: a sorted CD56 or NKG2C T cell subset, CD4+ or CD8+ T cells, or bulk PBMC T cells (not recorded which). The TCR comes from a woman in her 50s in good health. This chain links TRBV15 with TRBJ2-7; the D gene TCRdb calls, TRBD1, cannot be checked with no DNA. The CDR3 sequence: CATSRDPGGLTAYEQYF.